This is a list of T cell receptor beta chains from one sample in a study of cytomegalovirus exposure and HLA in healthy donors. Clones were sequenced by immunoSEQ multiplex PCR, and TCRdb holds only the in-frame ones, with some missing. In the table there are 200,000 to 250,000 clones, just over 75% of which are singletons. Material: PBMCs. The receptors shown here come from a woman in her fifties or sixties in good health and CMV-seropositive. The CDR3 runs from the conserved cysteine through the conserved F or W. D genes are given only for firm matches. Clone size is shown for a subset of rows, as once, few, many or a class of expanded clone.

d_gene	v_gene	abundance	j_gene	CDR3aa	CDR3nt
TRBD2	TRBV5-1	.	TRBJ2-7	CASSSQRDYEQYF	TGCGCCAGCAGCTCGCAGCGGGACTACGAGCAGTACTTC
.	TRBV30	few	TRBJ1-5	CAWNGGRGHQPQHF	TGTGCCTGGAATGGGGGGAGGGGTCATCAGCCCCAGCATTTT
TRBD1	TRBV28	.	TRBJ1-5	CASSVPGQGLGNQPQHF	TGTGCCAGCAGTGTCCCGGGACAGGGGTTAGGCAATCAGCCCCAGCATTTT
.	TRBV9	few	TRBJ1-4	CASSLRGGENEKLFF	TGTGCCAGCAGCCTCAGAGGGGGGGAGAATGAAAAACTGTTTTTT
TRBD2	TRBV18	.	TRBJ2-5	CASSPTVWTSQETQYF	TGTGCCAGCTCGCCTACGGTTTGGACTAGCCAAGAGACCCAGTACTTC
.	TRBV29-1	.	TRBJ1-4	CTCGTTNEKLFF	TGCACCTGCGGGACAACTAATGAAAAACTGTTTTTT
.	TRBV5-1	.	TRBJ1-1	CASSRRENTEAFF	TGCGCCAGCAGTCGCCGGGAGAACACTGAAGCTTTCTTT
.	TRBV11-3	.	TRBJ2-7	CASSLGQGEQYF	TGTGCCAGCAGCTTAGGTCAGGGCGAGCAGTACTTC
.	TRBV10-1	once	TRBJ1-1	CASSDYYGETFRSSVNTEAFF	TGCGCCAGCAGTGATTACTACGGGGAAACCTTCAGGTCGTCGGTGAACACTGAAGCTTTCTTT
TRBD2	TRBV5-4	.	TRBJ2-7	CASNPGGGGYEQYF	TGTGCCAGCAACCCCGGCGGCGGGGGCTACGAGCAGTACTTC
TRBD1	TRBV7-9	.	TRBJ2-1	CASSYTLGTGDYNEQFF	TGTGCCAGCAGCTATACCCTTGGGACAGGGGATTACAATGAGCAGTTCTTC
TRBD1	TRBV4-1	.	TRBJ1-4	CASSQRTGSTNEKLFF	TGCGCCAGCAGCCAGAGGACAGGGTCAACTAATGAAAAACTGTTTTTT
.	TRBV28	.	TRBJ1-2	CASSEGTGKNYGYTF	TGTGCCAGCAGTGAAGGCACAGGGAAGAACTATGGCTACACCTTC
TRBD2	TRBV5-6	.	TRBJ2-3	CASSRLAGGVADTQYF	TGTGCCAGCAGCAGACTAGCGGGGGGCGTCGCAGATACGCAGTATTTT
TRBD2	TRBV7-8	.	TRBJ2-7	CASSWSDSGNYEQYF	TGTGCCAGCAGCTGGAGCGATAGCGGGAACTACGAGCAGTACTTC
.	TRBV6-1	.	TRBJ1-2	CVSSEGWQYNYGYTF	TGTGTCAGCAGTGAAGGTTGGCAGTATAACTATGGCTACACCTTC
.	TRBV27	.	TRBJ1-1	CASSSIEAGTEAFF	TGTGCCAGCAGTTCTATTGAGGCGGGCACTGAAGCTTTCTTT
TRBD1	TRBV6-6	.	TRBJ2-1	CASSYSRGQFHEQFF	TGTGCCAGCAGTTACTCAAGGGGGCAGTTTCATGAGCAGTTCTTC
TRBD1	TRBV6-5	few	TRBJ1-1	CASSTDRGQSTEAFF	TGTGCCAGCAGTACGGACAGGGGGCAGAGCACTGAAGCTTTCTTT
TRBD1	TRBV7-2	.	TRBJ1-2	CASSTGQGGYGYTF	TGTGCCAGCAGCACGGGACAGGGGGGCTATGGCTACACCTTC
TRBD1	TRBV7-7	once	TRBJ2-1	CASSMGQNNEQFF	TGTGCCAGCAGCATGGGACAGAACAATGAGCAGTTCTTC
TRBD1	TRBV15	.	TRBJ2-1	CATSRTGTGDYNEQFF	TGTGCCACCAGCAGGACCGGGACAGGGGACTACAATGAGCAGTTCTTC